A single sample is the source of the 9 T cell receptor beta chains below, sequenced in a study of cytomegalovirus exposure and HLA in healthy donors. Use of 60 Vbeta and 13 Jbeta primers characterized the PCR. This table comes from immunoSEQ multiplex PCR, and its TCRdb copy is limited to in-frame clones, with some not included. The sample has fewer than 150,000 clones, about four fifths seen once. Sequenced sample: PBMCs. These receptor sequences come from a man younger than 40 in good health and CMV-seronegative.

The chain couples TRBV28 to TRBJ1-5; no reliable D call. This CDR3 region has 12 residues. Germline assignment: CDR1 MDHEN and CDR2 SYDVKM. Trimming cost V 6 bases and J 4 bases, with 7 bases left between them. CDR3: CASRSPNQPQHF. The DNA of the CDR3 is TGTGCCAGCAGGTCCCCGAATCAGCCCCAGCATTTT.

The chain recombines TRBV5-4 with TRBJ2-2; no firm D call. The CDR3 consists of 19 residues. The germline CDR1 and CDR2 sequences are SGHNT and YYREEE (reference sequence). The V and J ends lost 4 bases and 3 bases respectively, with 25 bases between them. The CDR3 DNA follows: TGTGCCAGCAGCCAAGATATAAGGTTGCACCCTGGAGACACCGGGGAGCTGTTTTTT. Translated, it gives CASSQDIRLHPGDTGELFF.

The gene calls are TRBV7-9 and TRBJ2-5; 8 nucleotides align to TRBD2. The junction had 10 bases not matched to a gene; V was cut back by 5 bases and J by 2 bases. Germline CDR1 reads SEHNR; CDR2 reads FQNEAQ (reference sequence). This CDR3 is 16 amino acids long. DNA of the CDR3: TGTGCCAGCAGCCTGATCTTACTAGCGGCACAAGAGACCCAGTACTTC. Translated: CASSLILLAAQETQYF.

The V and J genes are TRBV5-1 and TRBJ2-7, with TRBD2 matching 13 bases. The germline gives CDR1 SGHRS, CDR2 YFSETQ. The length of the CDR3 is 15 residues. After removal of 3 bases from V and 1 base from J, the junction contained 1 base not matched to a gene. CDR3 DNA: TGCGCCAGCAGCTGGACTAGCGGGGGTTCCTACGAGCAGTACTTC. Translation gives CASSWTSGGSYEQYF.

This clone was recorded once. The chain uses TRBV30 and TRBJ2-1; TRBD2 is a possible D gene (6 bases). Trimming removed 3 bases from V and 7 bases from J, with 16 bases in between. CDR3 size: 14 residues. Germline CDR1 reads GTSNPN; CDR2 reads SVGIG (reference sequence). The CDR3 sequence is CAWSFPSGVNEQFF. The CDR3 nucleotides are TGTGCCTGGAGCTTCCCCTCGGGGGTTAATGAGCAGTTCTTC.

CDR3 loop: CASSYSLQGYEQYF. The CDR3 DNA follows: TGTGCCAGCAGTTACTCGCTTCAGGGCTACGAGCAGTACTTC. The genes are TRBV6-6 and TRBJ2-7, with TRBD1 as a possible D gene (5 bases). This CDR3 contains 14 residues. The germline gives CDR1 MNHNY, CDR2 SVGAGI (reference sequence). The ends were cut back, 0 bases at V and 3 bases at J, with 9 bases in the middle.

The rearrangement links TRBV5-1 to TRBJ2-7; D is possibly TRBD1 (5 bases). The CDR3 consists of 12 residues. Germline CDR1 reads SGHRS; CDR2 reads YFSETQ. The V end lost 1 base, the J end lost 5 bases, and 7 bases lay between the germline ends. The CDR3 here is CASSLSRDEQYF. CDR3 coding DNA: TGCGCCAGCAGCTTGTCCAGGGACGAGCAGTACTTC. The full variable domain, with the rest looked up from reference TRBV5-1 and TRBJ2-7, is KAGVTQTPRYLIKTRGQQVTLSCSPISGHRSVSWYQQTPGQGLQFLFEYFSETQRNKGNFPGRFSGRQFSNSRSEMNVSTLELGDSALYLCASSLSRDEQYFGPGTRLTVT.

The V call is TRBV5-1, the J call TRBJ2-2; tentative D call: TRBD1 (6 bases). V lost 6 bases and J lost 7, with 13 bases in between. The CDR3 sequence is 13 residues long. Germline V gene data show CDR1 as SGHRS and CDR2 as YFSETQ. The CDR3: CASNRDEGGELFF. Here the CDR3 DNA reads TGCGCCAGCAACAGGGATGAGGGCGGGGAGCTGTTTTTT.

CDR3 region: CASSLWTDMNTEAFF. The CDR3 nucleotides are TGCGCCAGCAGCTTATGGACAGACATGAACACTGAAGCTTTCTTT. This rearrangement joins TRBV5-1 to TRBJ1-1; the D gene is possibly TRBD1 (6 bases). Germline values: CDR1 SGHRS, CDR2 YFSETQ. The CDR3 has 15 amino acids. V was pared by 2 bases and J by 0 bases, with 11 bases between. The full variable domain, with the rest looked up from reference TRBV5-1 and TRBJ1-1, is KAGVTQTPRYLIKTRGQQVTLSCSPISGHRSVSWYQQTPGQGLQFLFEYFSETQRNKGNFPGRFSGRQFSNSRSEMNVSTLELGDSALYLCASSLWTDMNTEAFFGQGTRLTVV.